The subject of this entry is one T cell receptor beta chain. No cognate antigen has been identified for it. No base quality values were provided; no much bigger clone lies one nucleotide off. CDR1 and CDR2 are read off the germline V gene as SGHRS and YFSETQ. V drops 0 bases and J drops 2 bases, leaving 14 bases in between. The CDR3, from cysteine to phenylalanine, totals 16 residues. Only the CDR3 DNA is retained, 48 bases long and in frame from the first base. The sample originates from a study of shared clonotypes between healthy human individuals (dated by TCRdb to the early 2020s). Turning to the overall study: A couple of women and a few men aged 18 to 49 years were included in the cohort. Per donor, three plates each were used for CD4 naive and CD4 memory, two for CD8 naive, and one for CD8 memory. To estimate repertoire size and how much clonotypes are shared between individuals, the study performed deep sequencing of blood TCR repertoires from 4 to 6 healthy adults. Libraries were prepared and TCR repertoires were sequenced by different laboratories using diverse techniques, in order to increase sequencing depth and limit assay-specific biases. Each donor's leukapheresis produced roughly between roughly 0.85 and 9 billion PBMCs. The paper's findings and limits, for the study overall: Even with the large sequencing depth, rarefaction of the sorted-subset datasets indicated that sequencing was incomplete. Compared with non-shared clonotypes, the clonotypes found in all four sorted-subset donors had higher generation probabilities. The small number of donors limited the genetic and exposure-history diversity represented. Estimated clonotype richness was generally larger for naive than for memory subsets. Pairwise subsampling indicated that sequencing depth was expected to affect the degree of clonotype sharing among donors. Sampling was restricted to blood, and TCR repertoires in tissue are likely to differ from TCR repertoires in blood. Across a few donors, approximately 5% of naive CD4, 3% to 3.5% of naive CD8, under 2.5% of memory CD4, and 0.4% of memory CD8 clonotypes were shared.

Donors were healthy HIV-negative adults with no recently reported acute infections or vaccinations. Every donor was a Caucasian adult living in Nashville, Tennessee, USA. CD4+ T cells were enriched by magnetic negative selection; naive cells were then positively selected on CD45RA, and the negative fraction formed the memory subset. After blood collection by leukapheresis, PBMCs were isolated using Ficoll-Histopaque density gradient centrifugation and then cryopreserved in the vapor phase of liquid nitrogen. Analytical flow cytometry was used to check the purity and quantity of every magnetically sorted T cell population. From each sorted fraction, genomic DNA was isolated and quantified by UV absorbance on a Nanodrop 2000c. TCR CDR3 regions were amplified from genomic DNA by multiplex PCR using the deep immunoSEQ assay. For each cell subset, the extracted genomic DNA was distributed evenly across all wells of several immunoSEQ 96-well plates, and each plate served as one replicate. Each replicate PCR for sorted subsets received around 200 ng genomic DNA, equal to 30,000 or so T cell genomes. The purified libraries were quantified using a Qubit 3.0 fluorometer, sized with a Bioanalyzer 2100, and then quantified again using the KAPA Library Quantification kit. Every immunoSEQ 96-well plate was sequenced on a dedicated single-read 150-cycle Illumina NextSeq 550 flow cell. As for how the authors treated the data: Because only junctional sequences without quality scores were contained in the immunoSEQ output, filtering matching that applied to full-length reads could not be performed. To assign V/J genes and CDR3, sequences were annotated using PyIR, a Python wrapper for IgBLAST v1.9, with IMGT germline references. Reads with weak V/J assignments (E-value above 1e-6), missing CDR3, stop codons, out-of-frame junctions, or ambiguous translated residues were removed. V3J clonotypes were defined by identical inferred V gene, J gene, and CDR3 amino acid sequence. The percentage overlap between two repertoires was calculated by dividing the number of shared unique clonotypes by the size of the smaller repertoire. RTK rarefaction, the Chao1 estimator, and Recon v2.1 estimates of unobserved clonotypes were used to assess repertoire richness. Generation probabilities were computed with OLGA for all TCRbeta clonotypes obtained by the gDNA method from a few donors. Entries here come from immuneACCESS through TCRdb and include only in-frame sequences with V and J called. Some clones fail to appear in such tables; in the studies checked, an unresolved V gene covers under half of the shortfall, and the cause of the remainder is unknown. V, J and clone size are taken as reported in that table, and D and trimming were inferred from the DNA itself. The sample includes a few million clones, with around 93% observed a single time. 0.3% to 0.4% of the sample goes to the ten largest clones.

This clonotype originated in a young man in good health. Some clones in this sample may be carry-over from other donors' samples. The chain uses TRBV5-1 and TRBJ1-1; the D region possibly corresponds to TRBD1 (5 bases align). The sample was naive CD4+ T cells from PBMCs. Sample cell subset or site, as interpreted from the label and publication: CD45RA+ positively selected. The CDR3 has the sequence CASSLGPWGDNTEAFF. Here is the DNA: TGCGCCAGCAGCTTGGGGCCCTGGGGGGACAACACTGAAGCTTTCTTT.